This T cell receptor beta chain was recorded in a study of shared clonotypes between healthy human individuals. The table lists this clone with a few counts. The germline V and J ends were trimmed by 6 bases and 6 bases, with 17 bases remaining between them. The CDR3 has 14 amino acids. Germline V CDR1 and CDR2: LNHDA, SQIVND (reference sequence). TCRdb keeps only in-frame clones here, not all; method: immunoSEQ multiplex PCR. The repertoire holds about 1 million clones, with under 80% as singletons. The source is a young man in good health. The chain recombines TRBV19 with TRBJ1-1, with TRBD1 as a possible D gene (6 bases). Sequenced input: memory CD4+ T cells sorted from blood. Subset meaning: CD45RA-negative fraction. Here the CDR3 reads CASRGRGNGAEAFF. The CDR3 DNA is TGTGCCAGTAGGGGGAGGGGGAATGGCGCTGAAGCTTTCTTT.